This T cell receptor beta chain appears in the sequencing data of a study of read filtering for tumor transcriptome and immune sequencing. Across the whole study: R-ISS stage counts were about 8 for I, around 17 for II, 6 or 7 for III. Study conclusions and caveats: Roughly 79% of IR-seq clonotypes had one read, totaling around 4% of reads; RNA-seq: about 74% and 41%.

This clonotype appeared many times. The antigen remains unidentified. The CDR3 extends over 13 amino acids. Trimming stripped 4 bases from V and 7 bases from J, with 17 bases between. CDR1 and CDR2 from the germline V gene are SQVTM and ANQGSEA. Molecular barcoded adaptors covering alpha/delta and beta/gamma chains were used on about 390 ng RNA. TCRdb reprocessed the reads with MiXCR, giving one entry per CDR3 protein. The table lists more than 35,000 distinct CDR3 sequences, around 13% of them singletons, with roughly 18% in the top ten. This chain joins TRBV29-1 and TRBJ2-7; tentatively, D is TRBD1 or TRBD2 (9 bases each). What was sequenced was a population of CD138-negative cells sorted from bone marrow. The clonotype was recovered from a donor aged 40 or over with multiple myeloma. The chain's CDR3 is CSVVSGGTGEQYF. CDR3 nucleotides: TGCAGCGTTGTAAGCGGGGGGACAGGGGAGCAGTACTTC.